This T cell receptor beta chain appears in the sequencing data of a study of vaccination and CD4 T cells after COVID-19. Turning to the study itself: The cells in question were stimulated using overlapping spike peptides derived from SARS-CoV-2, HCoV-NL63, HCoV-OC43 and HCoV-229E.

CDR3 length: 15 residues. Germline values: CDR1 MNHNS, CDR2 SASEGT. About this clonotype: What it recognizes is unknown. Compared with germline, one end of the junction differs, possibly owing to a read error.

Described treatment: approximately 9-day PBMC culture with coronavirus spike peptide pools or control peptides (ViraFEST assay). Under the ViraFEST approach, antigen-specific T cells were expanded with peptide pools and TCRs subsequently sequenced. At the Johns Hopkins FTIC core, DNA taken from cultured CD4+ T cells was sequenced by way of the Oncomine TCR Beta short-read assay. In this case, cultured CD4+ T cells provided the extracted genomic DNA. In TCRdb, the PCR reads were re-called with MiXCR into one record per CDR3 protein. The sample carries about 21,000 distinct CDR3 sequences, roughly two fifths recorded once.

The sequenced sample was CD4+ T cells from blood, cultured in vitro, obtained before SARS-CoV-2 vaccination. The genes are TRBV6-1 and TRBJ1-1, with D uncertain. The TCR originated in a human donor who received a COVID-19 vaccine. CDR3: CVSRPTKRLGTEAFF. As DNA, the CDR3 is TGTGTCAGCCGCCCCACGAAGCGGCTGGGCACTGAAGCTTTCTTT.